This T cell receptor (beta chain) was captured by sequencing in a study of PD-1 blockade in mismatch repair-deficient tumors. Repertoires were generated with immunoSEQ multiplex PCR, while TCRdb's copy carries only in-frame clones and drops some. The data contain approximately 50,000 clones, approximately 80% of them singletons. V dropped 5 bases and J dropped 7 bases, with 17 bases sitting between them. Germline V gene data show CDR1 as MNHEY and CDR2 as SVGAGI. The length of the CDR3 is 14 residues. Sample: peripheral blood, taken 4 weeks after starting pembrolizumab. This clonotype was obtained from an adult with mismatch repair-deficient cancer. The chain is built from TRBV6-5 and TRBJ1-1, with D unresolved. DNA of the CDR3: TGTGCCAGCAGTGGCCGAGGACCGGATGGTGAAGCTTTCTTT. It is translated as CASSGRGPDGEAFF.